This record covers a single T cell receptor (beta chain). The source of the sample is a study of blood T cell repertoires in COVID-19. Across the whole study: Samples of COVID-19 (acute and convalescent) were obtained from the United States, Italy and Spain. PBMCs, B-cell-depleted T cells, or T cells were the source of the cDNA or gDNA that made up the material.

As handled by the study authors: Estimated nucleated cell counts came from reference gene primer amplification. Produced via immunoSEQ multiplex PCR; TCRdb's table is partial and in-frame only. That table supplies the V and J calls and clone size; D and trimming were determined from the DNA. The sample has roughly 120,000 clones, around four fifths seen once. Germline V CDR1 and CDR2: SGHDT, YYEEEE. CDR3 length: 13 residues. V was shortened by 4 bases and J by 9 bases, with 15 bases between the two germline ends. The V call is TRBV5-6, the J call TRBJ2-3, with D perhaps matching TRBD2 (6 bases). This TCR came from a man aged 30 to 39 with acute or convalescent COVID-19. The sequenced sample consisted of peripheral blood. The CDR3, as DNA: TGTGCCAGCAGCCCCGGACTACCGGGGACGCAGTATTTT. Translated, it gives CASSPGLPGTQYF.